A selection of T cell receptor beta chains follows, all from one sample in a study of shared clonotypes between healthy human individuals. Only in-frame clones appear in the TCRdb table, and some are missing; sequencing was by immunoSEQ multiplex PCR. The data contain hundreds of thousands of clones, 95% to 96% of them singletons. Source material: naive CD8+ T cells sorted from blood. The receptor source for this set is a woman in her 30s in good health. Both conserved end residues are part of each CDR3. A D gene is named only where the DNA matches it firmly.

v_gene | d_gene | CDR3aa
TRBV6-5 | . | CASSPLRQNLDGYTF
TRBV27 | TRBD1 | CASSLLPGGTGDNEQFF
TRBV13 | TRBD1 | CASSSWDREETQYF
TRBV11-2 | . | CASSWVADVQETQYF
TRBV5-1 | . | CASSLDRWGGTGELFF
TRBV7-6 | . | CASSLGGTYNEQFF
TRBV4-1 | TRBD1 | CASSQEVTRQGAETQYF
TRBV11-2 | . | CASSSGRLEQYF
TRBV11-1 | . | CASSLARGIRSEAFF
TRBV5-6 | . | CASSSPTGAYYNEQFF
TRBV9 | . | CASSGAREETQYF
TRBV7-9 | . | CASSPARTEAFF
TRBV30 | . | CAWRSFGNEKLFF
TRBV2 | . | CASNPTVGTNGNDEQFF
TRBV2 | . | CASRIRSTDTQYF
TRBV11-2 | TRBD2 | CASSLEVAGVLGEQYF
TRBV13 | TRBD1 | CASSTGTVNTEAFF
TRBV15 | . | CATSRDAPNTEAFF
TRBV29-1 | . | CSVRNYEQYF
TRBV27 | . | CASSPGLRHEQYF
TRBV30 | . | CAWTTGHNYEQYF
TRBV7-2 | TRBD2 | CASSWTYSGREGPETQYF
TRBV4-1 | . | CASSQDQAGQNRPYEQYF
TRBV27 | . | CASSRLLAAGPDTQYF
TRBV5-4 | TRBD2 | CASSSGTSVYEQYF
TRBV28 | . | CASSHVAESYEQYF
TRBV11-2 | . | CASSLLASSNEQFF
TRBV7-9 | TRBD1 | CASSATGGNEQYF
TRBV18 | . | CASSPPEGIFYEQYF
TRBV28 | . | CASSLGGGSAGELFF
TRBV19 | TRBD1 | CASSDRGYGQPQHF
TRBV2 | . | CASSPRDNFFYGYTF
TRBV6-5 | TRBD1 | CASSWTGATNEKLFF
TRBV30 | TRBD2 | CASKKGLAVTDTQYF
TRBV7-6 | . | CASSLMRTDTQYF
TRBV29-1 | TRBD2 | CSILAGEYEQYF
TRBV28 | . | CAVLRDTAIWSTDTQYF
TRBV2 | TRBD1 | CASSDPGQGNYGYTF
TRBV30 | . | CAWSWGGNTEAFF